This TCR beta chain was obtained from a study of cytotoxic CD8 clonotypes in ibrutinib-treated CLL. Whole-study context: Among the samples, the mean was about 250,000 productive templates and roughly 94,000 productive rearrangements. Study outcomes and limitations: Few clonotypes were public, and these shrank or held steady under treatment.

Investigators sought sequencing depths of between 1 in 200,000 and 1 in 1 million T cells. Repertoires were generated with immunoSEQ multiplex PCR, while TCRdb's copy carries only in-frame clones and drops some. This table has about 130,000 clones, over 75% appearing once. This clone appeared a few times. Its matching antigen is unknown. The CDR3 length is 14 residues. Germline V gene lookup returns CDR1 MDHEN and CDR2 SYDVKM. V lost 5 bases to trimming and J lost 4 bases, with 11 bases between them. This sequence joins TRBV28 and TRBJ2-2; the D gene is possibly TRBD1 (6 bases). The sample was PBMCs, taken after 24 months of ibrutinib treatment. The TCR comes from a human donor with chronic lymphocytic leukemia. The CDR3 region is CASSRDTLTGELFF. CDR3 sequence (DNA): TGTGCCAGCAGTCGGGACACACTCACCGGGGAGCTGTTTTTT.